Described below is a single T cell receptor beta chain sequence and its context. It lacks a known antigen. No much larger clone is present one base from it, and per-base qualities are unavailable. TCR beta CDR3 regions were sequenced from DNA using the immunoSEQ Assay. Processing in the source paper ran as follows. To compute T cell density, TCR beta template counts were normalized to usable DNA, which was estimated by amplifying housekeeping genes. Richness was estimated using the preseqR package, with extrapolation to 400,000 templates for PBMC samples and to 120,000 templates for tissue samples. Clonality was calculated as one minus Pielou's evenness. Tissue-enriched TCRs were identified by differential abundance testing using productive amino-acid clonotypes, minimum total count 5 and alpha 0.1. The Jaccard Index and the Morisita Overlap Index were used to measure repertoire overlap between compartments. TCR beta CDR3s were clustered by GLIPH together with public tetramer-defined viral CDR3s, and at least three viral sequences plus V-gene enrichment were required for viral motifs. TCRdb provides this immuneACCESS table in a form limited to in-frame rearrangements. Some clones are lacking; in checked studies, under half of them reflect an unresolved V gene, and why the rest are absent is not known. The V and J calls and clone size were taken over from that table, and D and trimming were inferred from the DNA. The sample table records tens of thousands of clones; over 80% of these occur just once. The ten largest clones take up around 16% of the sample.

This entry belongs to a study of T cells in localized non-small cell lung cancer (dated by TCRdb to the early 2020s). Regarding the study in general: T cell repertoires of fewer than 250 early-stage NSCLC patients were analyzed, with tumors being compared against uninvolved tumor-adjacent lungs. All 220 or so NSCLC patients in the cohort were treatment-naive and had localized lung tumors that were resected. NSCLC patients had a mean age of approximately 72 years, and 120 to 150 were male and 107 female.

Study-wide conclusions, independent of this receptor: Because multi-region sequencing of the tumors was not done, intratumor heterogeneity could not be ruled out. Uninvolved tumor-adjacent lung showed the highest T cell clonality, higher than tumor, which suggests more focused antigenic responses in the adjacent lung. Since the design was exploratory, TCR variables were selected using unadjusted p-values with no false-discovery rate correction. Higher blood T cell density associated with longer overall survival, while higher adjacent-lung clonality associated with shorter survival. A median of about 53 of the top 100 tumor clones were detected in paired uninvolved adjacent lung, and around 30 of these tumor clones were also found among the top 100 clones of the paired uninvolved adjacent lung.

At diagnosis, tumor, uninvolved tumor-adjacent lung and peripheral blood were collected and then preserved as a mix of FFPE and fresh-frozen material. For TCR repertoire profiling, blood samples were analyzed as peripheral blood mononuclear cells. This TCR came from a man aged 40 to 70 with stage I squamous cell lung carcinoma. The sample was peripheral blood, taken before any cancer treatment.

The DNA sequence reads TGTGCCAGCAGGGCCTGGCAGGGGAATTCGGAGACCCAGTACTTC. It is translated as CASRAWQGNSETQYF. Recombination connected TRBV6-1 to TRBJ2-5, with TRBD1 perhaps the D gene, on 6 matching bases. The CDR3, cysteine through phenylalanine, is 15 amino acids long. This entry keeps only the CDR3 DNA: 45 bases, framed from base 1. V is shortened by 6 bases, J by 5 bases, and the region joining them spans 19 bases. CDR1 MNHNS and CDR2 SASEGT were looked up in the germline V gene.